These T cell receptor beta chains were read from a single sample in a study of T-cell reconstitution after alpha-beta-depleted transplantation in children. TCRdb recomputed calls from the PCR reads with MiXCR, one row per CDR3 protein. Of 540,000 or so distinct CDR3 sequences in the sample, approximately 22% were seen once. Sample: PBMCs, mostly from graft donor cells, taken 360 days after TCRalphabeta/CD19-depleted stem cell transplant. The source of these receptors is a boy in the first two years of life who had a stem cell transplant for acute myeloid leukemia, so the T cells may come from the graft donor. The CDR3 runs from the conserved cysteine through the conserved F or W. The D gene is left open where the match is weak. Clone size, where shown, is once, few, many, or a class for clones that have expanded.

cdr3_nt: TGCGCCAGCAGCCAAGACCGACAGGGCTATCAGCCCCAGCATTTT
cdr3_aa: CASSQDRQGYQPQHF
v_call: TRBV4-3
j_call: TRBJ1-5
d_call: TRBD1
clone_size: many

cdr3_nt: TGTGCCAGCAGTTTACTATCTCCCCTCCAAAACACCGGGGAGCTGTTTTTT
cdr3_aa: CASSLLSPLQNTGELFF
v_call: TRBV27
j_call: TRBJ2-2
d_call: .
clone_size: few

cdr3_nt: TGTGCCACCGAGGGGCTGACAGCGAACACTGAAGCTTTCTTT
cdr3_aa: CATEGLTANTEAFF
v_call: TRBV28
j_call: TRBJ1-1
d_call: .
clone_size: .

cdr3_nt: TGTGCCAGTAGTAGGAGCACGGGGAAACTGTTTTTT
cdr3_aa: CASSRSTGKLFF
v_call: TRBV19
j_call: TRBJ1-4
d_call: .
clone_size: .

cdr3_nt: TGTGCCAGCTCACCATCCTCACCGGGACAGGGGATCTATGGCTACACCTTC
cdr3_aa: CASSPSSPGQGIYGYTF
v_call: TRBV18
j_call: TRBJ1-2
d_call: TRBD1
clone_size: few

cdr3_nt: TGCGCCAGCAGCTTTGGACTAGCGGGGAGCACGCAGTATTTT
cdr3_aa: CASSFGLAGSTQYF
v_call: TRBV4-3
j_call: TRBJ2-3
d_call: TRBD2
clone_size: .

cdr3_nt: TGCGCCAGCAGCCAAGATGGGACCAATAAACAAGAGACCCAGTACTTC
cdr3_aa: CASSQDGTNKQETQYF
v_call: TRBV4-3
j_call: TRBJ2-5
d_call: .
clone_size: few

cdr3_nt: TGTGCCAGCAGGTCGTCAAATCAGCCCCAGCATTTT
cdr3_aa: CASRSSNQPQHF
v_call: TRBV28
j_call: TRBJ1-5
d_call: .
clone_size: .

cdr3_nt: TGCAGTGCTAGAGATCGGGAACATAGCAATCAGCCCCAGCATTTT
cdr3_aa: CSARDREHSNQPQHF
v_call: TRBV20-1
j_call: TRBJ1-5
d_call: .
clone_size: many

cdr3_nt: TGTGCCAGCTCACCTTTAGCGGGGAGCCTCTACAATGAGCAGTTCTTC
cdr3_aa: CASSPLAGSLYNEQFF
v_call: TRBV28
j_call: TRBJ2-1
d_call: TRBD2
clone_size: many

cdr3_nt: TGTGCCAGCAGTTTATATCTGACTAGCGCCCAAGAGACCCAGTACTTC
cdr3_aa: CASSLYLTSAQETQYF
v_call: TRBV12-3/TRBV12-4
j_call: TRBJ2-5
d_call: TRBD2
clone_size: .

cdr3_nt: TGTGCCAGCAGTTTCCGACTCGGGAATTCACCCCTCCACTTT
cdr3_aa: CASSFRLGNSPLHF
v_call: TRBV12-3/TRBV12-4
j_call: TRBJ1-6
d_call: .
clone_size: few

cdr3_nt: TGTGCCAGCAGCTTAGAGGGTAGATGGACAGATACGCAGTATTTT
cdr3_aa: CASSLEGRWTDTQYF
v_call: TRBV7-8
j_call: TRBJ2-3
d_call: .
clone_size: once

cdr3_nt: TGCAGTGCTATGACTAGCGGGGGGGCCAGGGAGCAGTTCTTC
cdr3_aa: CSAMTSGGAREQFF
v_call: TRBV20-1
j_call: TRBJ2-1
d_call: TRBD2
clone_size: .

cdr3_nt: TGCGCCAGCAGCTCAGGGACTAGTCTGGATACGCAGTATTTT
cdr3_aa: CASSSGTSLDTQYF
v_call: TRBV5-1
j_call: TRBJ2-3
d_call: TRBD2
clone_size: many

cdr3_nt: TGCAGTGCTAGAGGGGAGGGCTCCTACAATGAGCAGTTCTTC
cdr3_aa: CSARGEGSYNEQFF
v_call: TRBV20-1
j_call: TRBJ2-1
d_call: TRBD2
clone_size: few

cdr3_nt: TGTGCCAGCAGCAAAGAGGGGGAGACCCAGTACTTC
cdr3_aa: CASSKEGETQYF
v_call: TRBV7-7
j_call: TRBJ2-5
d_call: .
clone_size: .

cdr3_nt: TGCAGCGTCGCAACCACACAGGGCTATGGCTACACCTTC
cdr3_aa: CSVATTQGYGYTF
v_call: TRBV29-1
j_call: TRBJ1-2
d_call: .
clone_size: few

cdr3_nt: TGTGCCAGCAGGGACCGGCAGGGAACCTATGGCTACACCTTC
cdr3_aa: CASRDRQGTYGYTF
v_call: TRBV2
j_call: TRBJ1-2
d_call: .
clone_size: many

cdr3_nt: TGTGCCAGCAGTGAGAGAGGACGAAGCACTGAAGCTTTCTTT
cdr3_aa: CASSERGRSTEAFF
v_call: TRBV6-1
j_call: TRBJ1-1
d_call: .
clone_size: .

cdr3_nt: TGTGCCAGCAGTCGGTTTGGGGGAACGAGCTCCTACGAGCAGTACTTC
cdr3_aa: CASSRFGGTSSYEQYF
v_call: TRBV6-1
j_call: TRBJ2-7
d_call: .
clone_size: .

cdr3_nt: TGTGCCAGCAGCTTAGGCCCCGGGGGGACTGTTACGTACAATGAGCAGTTCTTC
cdr3_aa: CASSLGPGGTVTYNEQFF
v_call: TRBV7-6
j_call: TRBJ2-1
d_call: TRBD2
clone_size: .

cdr3_nt: TGTGCCAGCAGCCAAGCCAACAGGGGTGGTTCACCCCTCCACTTT
cdr3_aa: CASSQANRGGSPLHF
v_call: TRBV3-1
j_call: TRBJ1-6
d_call: TRBD1
clone_size: .

cdr3_nt: TGCGCCAGCAGCTTGAGTCAGCCGTCAAACACCGGGGAGCTGTTTTTT
cdr3_aa: CASSLSQPSNTGELFF
v_call: TRBV5-1
j_call: TRBJ2-2
d_call: .
clone_size: .

cdr3_nt: TGTGCCAGCAGTTTCGGGCAGTCCCAAGAGACCCAGTACTTC
cdr3_aa: CASSFGQSQETQYF
v_call: TRBV12-3/TRBV12-4
j_call: TRBJ2-5
d_call: .
clone_size: many

cdr3_nt: TGTGCCAGCAGCGTAGAGCTAGCGGGGGCCTACGGAACTACGCAGTATTTT
cdr3_aa: CASSVELAGAYGTTQYF
v_call: TRBV9
j_call: TRBJ2-3
d_call: TRBD2
clone_size: .

cdr3_nt: TGTGCCAGCAGCTTACCCCTCGGGACAGGGGGCAACGAGCAGTACTTC
cdr3_aa: CASSLPLGTGGNEQYF
v_call: TRBV7-9
j_call: TRBJ2-7
d_call: TRBD1
clone_size: .

cdr3_nt: TGTGCCAGCAGGCGGGAAACCAATGAGCAGTTCTTC
cdr3_aa: CASRRETNEQFF
v_call: TRBV12-3/TRBV12-4
j_call: TRBJ2-1
d_call: .
clone_size: many

cdr3_nt: TGCAGTGCAAGACAGGTTTTTAATGAGCAGTTCTTC
cdr3_aa: CSARQVFNEQFF
v_call: TRBV20-1
j_call: TRBJ2-1
d_call: .
clone_size: .

cdr3_nt: TGTGCCAGCAGCGTTCAAGGGGGCACAGATACGCAGTATTTT
cdr3_aa: CASSVQGGTDTQYF
v_call: TRBV9
j_call: TRBJ2-3
d_call: .
clone_size: .

cdr3_nt: TGCAGTGCAGCAGGGTTCGACACTGAAGCTTTCTTT
cdr3_aa: CSAAGFDTEAFF
v_call: TRBV20-1
j_call: TRBJ1-1
d_call: .
clone_size: .

cdr3_nt: .
cdr3_aa: CASSFARGTANTGELFF
v_call: TRBV21-1
j_call: TRBJ2-2
d_call: .
clone_size: few

cdr3_nt: TGCAGCGTTGCAGCGGGGGGGTACCAAGAGACCCAGTACTTC
cdr3_aa: CSVAAGGYQETQYF
v_call: TRBV29-1
j_call: TRBJ2-5
d_call: TRBD2
clone_size: .

cdr3_nt: TGCGCCAGCAGCATACAGGGCGGATACGGGGGGTACTCCTACAATGAGCAGTTCTTC
cdr3_aa: CASSIQGGYGGYSYNEQFF
v_call: TRBV5-1
j_call: TRBJ2-1
d_call: .
clone_size: .

cdr3_nt: TGCGCCAGCAGTTTCGGACAGGGGCACAAAAACATTCAGTACTTC
cdr3_aa: CASSFGQGHKNIQYF
v_call: TRBV5-1
j_call: TRBJ2-4
d_call: TRBD1
clone_size: few

cdr3_nt: TGCAGTGCTAGCGTGGCTAGCGGGGGGGCCAAATCCTACAATGAGCAGTTCTTC
cdr3_aa: CSASVASGGAKSYNEQFF
v_call: TRBV20-1
j_call: TRBJ2-1
d_call: TRBD2
clone_size: .

cdr3_nt: TGCAGCGTACAACAGGTGCCCGGGGAGCTGTTTTTT
cdr3_aa: CSVQQVPGELFF
v_call: TRBV29-1
j_call: TRBJ2-2
d_call: .
clone_size: many

cdr3_nt: TGTGCCAGCAGTCAAGATATAAACTATGGCTACACCTTC
cdr3_aa: CASSQDINYGYTF
v_call: TRBV12-3/TRBV12-4
j_call: TRBJ1-2
d_call: .
clone_size: .

cdr3_nt: TGTGCCAGTAGCCGGGGTTCTCCACACACTGAAGCTTTCTTT
cdr3_aa: CASSRGSPHTEAFF
v_call: TRBV19
j_call: TRBJ1-1
d_call: .
clone_size: many

cdr3_nt: TGTGCCAGCAGTTTATGGGGGACGGGGACAGGGTTCGAAGAGACCCAGTACTTC
cdr3_aa: CASSLWGTGTGFEETQYF
v_call: TRBV28
j_call: TRBJ2-5
d_call: TRBD1
clone_size: .

cdr3_nt: TGTGCCACCAGTGACTCCGGGACGGCCTATGGCTACACCTTC
cdr3_aa: CATSDSGTAYGYTF
v_call: TRBV24-1
j_call: TRBJ1-2
d_call: .
clone_size: .

cdr3_nt: TGTGCCAGCAGCCCAGACAGCGAGAATGAAAAACTGTTTTTT
cdr3_aa: CASSPDSENEKLFF
v_call: TRBV12-3/TRBV12-4
j_call: TRBJ1-4
d_call: .
clone_size: .

cdr3_nt: TGTGCCAGCAGCCCGGACGGCGTCGGCACAGATACGCAGTATTTT
cdr3_aa: CASSPDGVGTDTQYF
v_call: TRBV11-2
j_call: TRBJ2-3
d_call: .
clone_size: many

cdr3_nt: TGTGCCAGCAGAAACCGGGACAGACAAATTGAAGCTTTCTTT
cdr3_aa: CASRNRDRQIEAFF
v_call: TRBV7-2
j_call: TRBJ1-1
d_call: TRBD1
clone_size: .

cdr3_nt: TGTGCCAGCAGTCTACTAGCGAAGGATACGCAGTATTTT
cdr3_aa: CASSLLAKDTQYF
v_call: TRBV6-4
j_call: TRBJ2-3
d_call: TRBD2
clone_size: many

cdr3_nt: TGCAGTGCTAGAGACCTGGGACAGGATACCACCTATGGCTACACCTTC
cdr3_aa: CSARDLGQDTTYGYTF
v_call: TRBV20-1
j_call: TRBJ1-2
d_call: TRBD1
clone_size: many

cdr3_nt: TGTGCCAGCAGTACGGGACTAGCGGAGACCGAGCAGTTCTTC
cdr3_aa: CASSTGLAETEQFF
v_call: TRBV12-3/TRBV12-4
j_call: TRBJ2-1
d_call: TRBD2
clone_size: few

cdr3_nt: TGCAGCGTTGAAGACCCGGGGGACTACGAGCAGTACTTC
cdr3_aa: CSVEDPGDYEQYF
v_call: TRBV29-1
j_call: TRBJ2-7
d_call: .
clone_size: many